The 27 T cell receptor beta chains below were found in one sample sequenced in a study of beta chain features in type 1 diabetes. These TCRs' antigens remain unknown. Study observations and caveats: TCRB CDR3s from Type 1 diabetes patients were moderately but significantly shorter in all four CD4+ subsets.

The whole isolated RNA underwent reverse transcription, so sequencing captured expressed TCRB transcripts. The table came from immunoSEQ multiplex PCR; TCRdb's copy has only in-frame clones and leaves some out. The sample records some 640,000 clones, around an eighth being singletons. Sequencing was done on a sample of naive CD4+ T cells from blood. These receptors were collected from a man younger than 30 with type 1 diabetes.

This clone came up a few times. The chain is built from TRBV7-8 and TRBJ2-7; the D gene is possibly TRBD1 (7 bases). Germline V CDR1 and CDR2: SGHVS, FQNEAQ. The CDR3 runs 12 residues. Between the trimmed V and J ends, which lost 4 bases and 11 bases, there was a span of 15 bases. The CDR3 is CASSSGAGQKYF. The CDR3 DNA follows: TGTGCCAGCAGCTCCGGGGCGGGACAGAAGTACTTC.

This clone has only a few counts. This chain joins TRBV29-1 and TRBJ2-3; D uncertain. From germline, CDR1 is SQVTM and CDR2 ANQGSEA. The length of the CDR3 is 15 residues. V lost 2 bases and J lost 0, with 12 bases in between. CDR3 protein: CSVEPRHQSTDTQYF. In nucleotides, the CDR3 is TGCAGCGTTGAACCTCGACACCAAAGCACAGATACGCAGTATTTT.

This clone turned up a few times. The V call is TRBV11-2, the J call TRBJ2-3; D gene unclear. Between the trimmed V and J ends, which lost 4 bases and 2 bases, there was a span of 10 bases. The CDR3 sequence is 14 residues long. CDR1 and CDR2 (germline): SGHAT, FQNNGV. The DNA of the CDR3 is TGTGCCAGCAGCTCCCGGAGCCTCACAGATACGCAGTATTTT. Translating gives CASSSRSLTDTQYF.

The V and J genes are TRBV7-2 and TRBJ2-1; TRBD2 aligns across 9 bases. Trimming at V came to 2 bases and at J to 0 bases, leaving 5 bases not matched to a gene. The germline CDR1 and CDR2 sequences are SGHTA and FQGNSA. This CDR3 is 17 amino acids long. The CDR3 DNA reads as TGTGCCAGCAGCTTACAAGCGGGGGGCCTCTCCTACAATGAGCAGTTCTTC. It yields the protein CASSLQAGGLSYNEQFF.

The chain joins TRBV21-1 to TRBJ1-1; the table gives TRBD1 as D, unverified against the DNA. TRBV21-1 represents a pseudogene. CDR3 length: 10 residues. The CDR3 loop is CASSGQEAFF. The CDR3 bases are TGTGCCAGCAGCGGACAGGAAGCTTTCTTT.

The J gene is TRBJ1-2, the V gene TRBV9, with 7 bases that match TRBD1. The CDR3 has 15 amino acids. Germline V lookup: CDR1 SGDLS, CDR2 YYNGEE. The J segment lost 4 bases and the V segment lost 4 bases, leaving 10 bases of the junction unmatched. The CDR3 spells CASSTRRQGPYGYTF. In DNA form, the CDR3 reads TGTGCCAGCAGCACCCGACGACAGGGCCCCTATGGCTACACCTTC.

Here the CDR3 DNA reads TGTGCCAGCAGCTTAACTAGCGGGATCTACGAGCAGTACTTC. Translated: CASSLTSGIYEQYF. The rearrangement joins TRBV13 to TRBJ2-7; TRBD2 matches 10 bases. Germline lookup yields CDR1 PRHDT and CDR2 FYEKMQ (reference sequence). J gave up 3 bases and V 2 bases, and 1 base lay outside the gene matches. The CDR3 totals 14 residues.

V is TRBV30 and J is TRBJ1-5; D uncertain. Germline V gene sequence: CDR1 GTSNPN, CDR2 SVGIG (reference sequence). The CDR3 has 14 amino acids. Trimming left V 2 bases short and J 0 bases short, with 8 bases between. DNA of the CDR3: TGTGCCTGGAGTTGGGTTTCTAGCAATCAGCCCCAGCATTTT. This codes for CAWSWVSSNQPQHF.

Here the CDR3 DNA reads TGTGCCAGCAGTTCGGGGCCGGGCAGGGCGAACACCGGGGAGCTGTTTTTT. It is translated as CASSSGPGRANTGELFF. This chain uses TRBV27 with TRBJ2-2; D is tentatively TRBD1 or TRBD2 (5 bases each). Trimming took off 4 bases at V and 0 bases at J, with 15 bases between the two ends. This CDR3 comprises 17 residues. Germline lookup yields CDR1 MNHEY and CDR2 SMNVEV (reference sequence).

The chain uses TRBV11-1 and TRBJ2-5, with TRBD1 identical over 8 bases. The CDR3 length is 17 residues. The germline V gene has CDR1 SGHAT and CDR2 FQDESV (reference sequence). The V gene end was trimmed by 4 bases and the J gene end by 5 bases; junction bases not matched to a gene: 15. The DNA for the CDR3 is TGTGCCAGCAGCTCGGACAGGGTTTTGGCTTTAGTGGAGACCCAGTACTTC. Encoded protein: CASSSDRVLALVETQYF.

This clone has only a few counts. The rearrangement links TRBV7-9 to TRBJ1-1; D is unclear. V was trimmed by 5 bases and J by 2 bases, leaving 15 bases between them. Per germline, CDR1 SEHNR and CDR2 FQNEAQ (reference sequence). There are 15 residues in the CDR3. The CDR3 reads CASSTLGRSNTEAFF. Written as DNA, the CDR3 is TGTGCCAGCAGCACCCTGGGCAGATCTAACACTGAAGCTTTCTTT.

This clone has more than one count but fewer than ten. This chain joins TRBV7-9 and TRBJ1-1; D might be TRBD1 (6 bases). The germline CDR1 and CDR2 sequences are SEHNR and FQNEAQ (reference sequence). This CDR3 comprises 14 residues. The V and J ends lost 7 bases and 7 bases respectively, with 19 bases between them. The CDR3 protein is CASNKGGTFGEAFF. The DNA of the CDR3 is TGTGCCAGCAACAAGGGGGGAACATTTGGTGAAGCTTTCTTT.

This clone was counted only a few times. The CDR3 DNA is TGCAGTGCGAGGACATACTACGAGCAGTACTTC. It encodes CSARTYYEQYF. The chain links TRBV20-1 to TRBJ2-7, with D perhaps matching TRBD1 (5 bases). Germline CDR1 is DFQATT and CDR2 is SNEGSKA (reference sequence). The CDR3 loop spans 11 amino acids. Trimming left V 6 bases short and J 3 bases short, with 9 bases between.

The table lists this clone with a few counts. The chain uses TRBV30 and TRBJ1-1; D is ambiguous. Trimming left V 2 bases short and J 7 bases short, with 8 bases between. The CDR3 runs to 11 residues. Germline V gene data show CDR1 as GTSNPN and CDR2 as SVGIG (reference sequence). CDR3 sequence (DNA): TGTGCCTGGAGTTTTTATGGTGAAGCTTTCTTT. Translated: CAWSFYGEAFF.

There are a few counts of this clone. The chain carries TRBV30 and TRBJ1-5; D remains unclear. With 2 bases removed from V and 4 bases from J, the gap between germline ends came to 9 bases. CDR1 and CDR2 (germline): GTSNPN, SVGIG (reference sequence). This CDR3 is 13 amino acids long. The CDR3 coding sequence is TGTGCCTGGAGTTTGCAGCGAAATCAGCCCCAGCATTTT. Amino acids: CAWSLQRNQPQHF.

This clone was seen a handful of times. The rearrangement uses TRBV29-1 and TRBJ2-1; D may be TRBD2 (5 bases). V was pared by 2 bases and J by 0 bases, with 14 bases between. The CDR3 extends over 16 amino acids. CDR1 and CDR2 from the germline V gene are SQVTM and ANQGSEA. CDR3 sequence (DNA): TGCAGCGTTGAATTTGCGGACTCGAGCTCCTACAATGAGCAGTTCTTC. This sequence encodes CSVEFADSSSYNEQFF.

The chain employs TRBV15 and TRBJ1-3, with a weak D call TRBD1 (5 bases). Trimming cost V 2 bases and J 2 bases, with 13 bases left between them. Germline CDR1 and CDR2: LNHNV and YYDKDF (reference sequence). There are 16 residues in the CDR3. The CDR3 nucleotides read TGTGCCACCAGCAGATCAACCGGGACCGCTGGAAACACCATATATTTT. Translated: CATSRSTGTAGNTIYF.

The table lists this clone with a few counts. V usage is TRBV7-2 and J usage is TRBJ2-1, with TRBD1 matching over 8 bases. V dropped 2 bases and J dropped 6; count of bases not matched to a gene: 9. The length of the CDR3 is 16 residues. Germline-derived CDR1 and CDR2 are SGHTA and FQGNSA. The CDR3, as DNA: TGTGCCAGCAGCTTATTGGGCAGGGGGCATGGCAATGAGCAGTTCTTC. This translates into CASSLLGRGHGNEQFF.

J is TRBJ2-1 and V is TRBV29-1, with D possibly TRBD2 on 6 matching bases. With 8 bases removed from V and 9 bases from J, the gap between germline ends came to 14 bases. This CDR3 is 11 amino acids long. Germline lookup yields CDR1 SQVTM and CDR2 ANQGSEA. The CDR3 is CSTRESGEQFF. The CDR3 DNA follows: TGCAGCACTCGGGAGTCCGGTGAGCAGTTCTTC.

CDR3: CASSLATSSGSNEQYF. The CDR3 DNA reads as TGTGCCAGCAGCTTGGCCACTTCTAGCGGGAGCAACGAGCAGTACTTC. The genes are TRBV5-4 and TRBJ2-7; 10 bases are shared with TRBD2. The CDR3 contains 16 residues. The germline V gene has CDR1 SGHNT and CDR2 YYREEE (reference sequence). The trim removed 0 bases at V and 5 bases at J, leaving 8 bases unmatched.

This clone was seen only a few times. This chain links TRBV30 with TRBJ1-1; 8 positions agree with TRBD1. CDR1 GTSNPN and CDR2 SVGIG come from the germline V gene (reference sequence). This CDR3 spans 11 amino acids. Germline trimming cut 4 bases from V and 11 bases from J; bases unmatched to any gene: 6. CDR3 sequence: CAWNQGARAFF. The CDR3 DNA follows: TGTGCCTGGAATCAGGGGGCGCGGGCTTTCTTT.

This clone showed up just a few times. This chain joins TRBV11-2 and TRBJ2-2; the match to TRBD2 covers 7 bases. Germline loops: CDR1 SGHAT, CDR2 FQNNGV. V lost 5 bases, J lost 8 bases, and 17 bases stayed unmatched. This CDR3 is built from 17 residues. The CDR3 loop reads CASSPRAAGPIRGELFF. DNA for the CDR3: TGTGCCAGCAGCCCACGGGCAGCGGGGCCTATAAGGGGGGAGCTGTTTTTT.

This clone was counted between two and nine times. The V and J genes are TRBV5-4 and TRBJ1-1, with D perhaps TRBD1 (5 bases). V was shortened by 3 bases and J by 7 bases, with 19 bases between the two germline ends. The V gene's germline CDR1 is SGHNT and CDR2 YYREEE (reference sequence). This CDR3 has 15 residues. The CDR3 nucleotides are TGTGCCAGCAGCTCCGGGACTGCCGCTTTTGTTGAAGCTTTCTTT. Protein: CASSSGTAAFVEAFF.

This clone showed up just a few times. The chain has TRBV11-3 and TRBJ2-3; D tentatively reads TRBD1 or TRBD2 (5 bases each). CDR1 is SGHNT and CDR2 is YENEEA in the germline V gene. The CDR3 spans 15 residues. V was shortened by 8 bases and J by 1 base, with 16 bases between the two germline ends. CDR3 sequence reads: CASSPRGRGTDTQYF. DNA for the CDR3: TGTGCCAGCTCCCCTCGGGGCAGGGGCACAGATACGCAGTATTTT.

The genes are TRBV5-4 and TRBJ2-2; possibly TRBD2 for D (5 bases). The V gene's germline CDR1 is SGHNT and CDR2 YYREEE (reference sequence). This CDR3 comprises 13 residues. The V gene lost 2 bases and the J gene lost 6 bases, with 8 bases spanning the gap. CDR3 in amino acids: CASSLEGSGELFF. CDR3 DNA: TGTGCCAGCAGCTTAGAGGGATCCGGGGAGCTGTTTTTT.

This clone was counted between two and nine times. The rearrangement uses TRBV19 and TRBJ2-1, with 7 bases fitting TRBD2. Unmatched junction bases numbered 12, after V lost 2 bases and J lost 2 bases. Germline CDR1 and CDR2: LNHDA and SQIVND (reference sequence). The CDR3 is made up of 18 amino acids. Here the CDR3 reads CASSIRGSLALTYNEQFF. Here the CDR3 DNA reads TGTGCCAGTAGTATACGGGGCTCACTAGCGCTCACCTACAATGAGCAGTTCTTC.

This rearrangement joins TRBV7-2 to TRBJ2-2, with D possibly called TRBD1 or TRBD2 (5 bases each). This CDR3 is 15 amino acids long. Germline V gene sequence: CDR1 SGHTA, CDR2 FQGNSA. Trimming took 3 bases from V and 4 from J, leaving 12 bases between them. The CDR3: CASSFIRGPTGELFF. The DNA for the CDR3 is TGTGCCAGCAGCTTCATACGGGGCCCCACCGGGGAGCTGTTTTTT.